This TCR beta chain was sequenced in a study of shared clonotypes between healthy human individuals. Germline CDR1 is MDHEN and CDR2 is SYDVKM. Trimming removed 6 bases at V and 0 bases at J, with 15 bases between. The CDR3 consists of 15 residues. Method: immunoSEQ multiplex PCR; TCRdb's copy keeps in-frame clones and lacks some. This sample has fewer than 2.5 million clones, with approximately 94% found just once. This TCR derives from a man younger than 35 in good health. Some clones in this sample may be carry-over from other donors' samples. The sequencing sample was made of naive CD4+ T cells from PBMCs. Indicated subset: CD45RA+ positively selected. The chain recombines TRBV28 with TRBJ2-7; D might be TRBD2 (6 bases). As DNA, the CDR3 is TGTGCCAGCAGGGTGAGGGCTAGCGACTCCTACGAGCAGTACTTC. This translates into CASRVRASDSYEQYF.